The rows below give T cell receptor beta chains drawn from one sample of a study of control samples from healthy donors and cancer patients. The table came from immunoSEQ multiplex PCR; TCRdb's copy has only in-frame clones and leaves some out. The data hold approximately 170,000 clones, with 80% to 95% observed a single time. What was sequenced was blood. Receptors originate from a woman in her 30s in good health. The CDR3 runs from the conserved cysteine through the conserved F or W. A D gene is named only where the DNA matches it firmly. Rows give clone size only sometimes, using once, few, many, or a class for an expanded clone.

j_gene: TRBJ1-4
d_gene: TRBD1
abundance: -
v_gene: TRBV9
len: 14
CDR3nt: TGTGCCAGCAGCACGCGACAGGGCCCCGGGGAACTGTTTTTT
CDR3aa: CASSTRQGPGELFF

j_gene: TRBJ1-2
d_gene: -
abundance: -
v_gene: TRBV10-3
len: 15
CDR3nt: TGTGCCATCAGTGTGAGGGACGCCATCGGCTATGGCTACACCTTC
CDR3aa: CAISVRDAIGYGYTF

j_gene: TRBJ2-1
d_gene: -
abundance: -
v_gene: TRBV4-2
len: 15
CDR3nt: TGTGCCAGCAGCCAAGGCGGTTCTAGGTACAATGAGCAGTTCTTC
CDR3aa: CASSQGGSRYNEQFF

j_gene: TRBJ1-1
d_gene: TRBD1
abundance: -
v_gene: TRBV27
len: 17
CDR3nt: TGTGCCAGCAGTTTATTGGGGACAGGGGGTAAGAACACTGAAGCTTTCTTT
CDR3aa: CASSLLGTGGKNTEAFF

j_gene: TRBJ1-6
d_gene: -
abundance: -
v_gene: TRBV11-2
len: 16
CDR3nt: TGTGCCAGCAGCTTAGTGGAGGTTACCTATAATTCACCCCTCCACTTT
CDR3aa: CASSLVEVTYNSPLHF

j_gene: TRBJ2-5
d_gene: TRBD1
abundance: -
v_gene: TRBV9
len: 14
CDR3nt: TGTGCCAGCAGCGTAGGGCAGGGGGCCGAGACCCAGTACTTC
CDR3aa: CASSVGQGAETQYF

j_gene: TRBJ2-3
d_gene: TRBD2
abundance: once
v_gene: TRBV9
len: 17
CDR3nt: TGTGCCAGCAGCGTAGGAACTAGCGGGAGGGCCGCAGATACGCAGTATTTT
CDR3aa: CASSVGTSGRAADTQYF

j_gene: TRBJ1-6
d_gene: -
abundance: -
v_gene: TRBV6-5
len: 16
CDR3nt: TGTGCCAGCAGTTACTCGGGTTTGGGACATTATTCACCCCTCCACTTT
CDR3aa: CASSYSGLGHYSPLHF

j_gene: TRBJ1-5
d_gene: -
abundance: -
v_gene: TRBV28
len: 17
CDR3nt: TGTGCCAGCAGTTACGAGGGGGGGGCTTATAGCAATCAGCCCCAGCATTTT
CDR3aa: CASSYEGGAYSNQPQHF

j_gene: TRBJ2-2
d_gene: -
abundance: few
v_gene: TRBV28
len: 14
CDR3nt: TGTGCCAGCACAATACCCCTTGGGTCCGGGGAGCTGTTTTTT
CDR3aa: CASTIPLGSGELFF

j_gene: TRBJ1-1
d_gene: -
abundance: -
v_gene: TRBV28
len: 15
CDR3nt: TGTGCCAGCAGCCGTCCTAGCTACGGAAACACTGAAGCTTTCTTT
CDR3aa: CASSRPSYGNTEAFF

j_gene: TRBJ2-1
d_gene: TRBD1
abundance: few
v_gene: TRBV6-4
len: 16
CDR3nt: TGTGCCAGCAGTGACACGGGACAGGGGGGCAACAATGAGCAGTTCTTC
CDR3aa: CASSDTGQGGNNEQFF

j_gene: TRBJ1-5
d_gene: -
abundance: -
v_gene: TRBV25-1
len: 15
CDR3nt: TGTGCCAGCAGTGAGGGAGCAAGTAGCAATCAGCCCCAGCATTTT
CDR3aa: CASSEGASSNQPQHF

j_gene: TRBJ2-1
d_gene: TRBD2
abundance: -
v_gene: TRBV6-2/TRBV6-3
len: 15
CDR3nt: TGTGCCAGCAGTTACGAGTCTAGCGGGGGTAATGAGCAGTTCTTC
CDR3aa: CASSYESSGGNEQFF

j_gene: TRBJ1-2
d_gene: -
abundance: -
v_gene: TRBV28
len: 12
CDR3nt: TGTGCCAGCATCGAGGGTCGCTATGGCTACACCTTC
CDR3aa: CASIEGRYGYTF

j_gene: TRBJ2-1
d_gene: -
abundance: -
v_gene: TRBV5-6
len: 12
CDR3nt: TGTGCCAGCAGCTTGCCGGGAAATGAGCAGTTCTTC
CDR3aa: CASSLPGNEQFF

j_gene: TRBJ1-4
d_gene: -
abundance: -
v_gene: TRBV30
len: 17
CDR3nt: TGTGCCTGGAGTGCCTCTAGGACCCCTGGGAAAGATGAAAAACTGTTTTTT
CDR3aa: CAWSASRTPGKDEKLFF

j_gene: TRBJ2-1
d_gene: TRBD1
abundance: -
v_gene: TRBV12-3/TRBV12-4
len: 12
CDR3nt: TGTGCCAGCAGCCGGGACAGGAATGAGCAGTTCTTC
CDR3aa: CASSRDRNEQFF

j_gene: TRBJ2-5
d_gene: TRBD1
abundance: -
v_gene: TRBV4-2
len: 17
CDR3nt: TGTGCCAGCAGCCAACTGACAGGGGGCGCGTCTGGGGAGACCCAGTACTTC
CDR3aa: CASSQLTGGASGETQYF

j_gene: TRBJ1-2
d_gene: TRBD1
abundance: -
v_gene: TRBV29-1
len: 13
CDR3nt: TGCAGCGTCACGGACAGGGATAACTATGGCTACACCTTC
CDR3aa: CSVTDRDNYGYTF

j_gene: TRBJ2-7
d_gene: TRBD1
abundance: -
v_gene: TRBV28
len: 13
CDR3nt: TGTGCCAGCACCAGGGACAGCACCTACGAGCAGTACTTC
CDR3aa: CASTRDSTYEQYF

j_gene: TRBJ1-6
d_gene: TRBD1
abundance: -
v_gene: TRBV5-6
len: 17
CDR3nt: TGTGCCAGCAGCAGGGACAGCCTTAACTCCTATAATTCACCCCTCCACTTT
CDR3aa: CASSRDSLNSYNSPLHF

j_gene: TRBJ1-1
d_gene: -
abundance: -
v_gene: TRBV6-6
len: 11
CDR3nt: TGTGCCAGCACAAAGTACACTGAAGCTTTCTTT
CDR3aa: CASTKYTEAFF

j_gene: TRBJ1-4
d_gene: -
abundance: -
v_gene: TRBV28
len: 13
CDR3nt: TGTGCCAGCAGTTTGCCCCGTGGTGAAAAACTGTTTTTT
CDR3aa: CASSLPRGEKLFF

j_gene: TRBJ1-2
d_gene: -
abundance: -
v_gene: TRBV7-8
len: 12
CDR3nt: TGTGCCAGCAGTCGTGGAGGGTATGGCTACACCTTC
CDR3aa: CASSRGGYGYTF

j_gene: TRBJ2-1
d_gene: -
abundance: -
v_gene: TRBV16
len: 15
CDR3nt: TGTGCCAGCAGCCAACCCTCGGGATCCTACAATGAGCAGTTCTTC
CDR3aa: CASSQPSGSYNEQFF

j_gene: TRBJ2-5
d_gene: -
abundance: -
v_gene: TRBV9
len: 16
CDR3nt: TGTGCCAGCAGCGTCCAACCGACAGGAGGCACAGAGACCCAGTACTTC
CDR3aa: CASSVQPTGGTETQYF

j_gene: TRBJ2-3
d_gene: TRBD2
abundance: -
v_gene: TRBV7-3
len: 15
CDR3nt: TGTGCCAGCAGCTTAGAGCGGGGCCTCACAGATACGCAGTATTTT
CDR3aa: CASSLERGLTDTQYF

j_gene: TRBJ2-1
d_gene: -
abundance: -
v_gene: TRBV19
len: 16
CDR3nt: TGTGCCAGTAGTATAGGGGTGGAGCGTCCCGTCGGTGAGCAGTTCTTC
CDR3aa: CASSIGVERPVGEQFF

j_gene: TRBJ2-3
d_gene: TRBD2
abundance: -
v_gene: TRBV18
len: 16
CDR3nt: TGTGCCAGCTCACCGACCTCTAGCGGTCGCACAGATACGCAGTATTTT
CDR3aa: CASSPTSSGRTDTQYF

j_gene: TRBJ1-5
d_gene: TRBD1
abundance: once
v_gene: TRBV19
len: 14
CDR3nt: TGTGCCAGTCGAGAACAGGGGGCAGGCCAGCCCCAGCATTTT
CDR3aa: CASREQGAGQPQHF

j_gene: TRBJ2-2
d_gene: TRBD1
abundance: -
v_gene: TRBV19
len: 15
CDR3nt: TGTGCCAGCGAACTGACAGGGTCGGGCACCGGGGAGCTGTTTTTT
CDR3aa: CASELTGSGTGELFF

j_gene: TRBJ2-4
d_gene: -
abundance: -
v_gene: TRBV4-1
len: 17
CDR3nt: TGCGCCAGCAGCCCAGGCAAGGGTTCGGGTGGGCGGTCAGATCAGTACTTC
CDR3aa: CASSPGKGSGGRSDQYF